This T cell receptor beta chain was captured in a study of chemoradiotherapy in HPV16-positive cancers. Clones were sequenced by immunoSEQ multiplex PCR, and TCRdb holds only the in-frame ones, with some missing. The sample lists some 960 clones, roughly 88% occurring once. The study's findings and limits: HPV-specific T cells were functionally defined from only a couple of HPV16-positive patients. Candidate HPV-specific clones and E7-related TCR motifs grew in tumor during treatment. For HPV16-positive patients, expanding HPV-responsive T cells associated with longer recurrence-free survival.

Germline V gives CDR1 MNHNS, CDR2 SASEGT. CDR3 length: 14 residues. V lost 4 bases, J lost 4 bases, and 13 bases lay in between. In regard to this clone: Antigen specificity is unknown.

Samples were taken several times over chemoradiotherapy. The sequencing used tumor tissue, collected from a patient who underwent chemoradiotherapy. This chain connects TRBV6-1 to TRBJ1-1; D not certain. The clonotype comes from a human donor with HPV-associated anogenital cancer. DNA for the CDR3: TGTGCCAGCAGTGCACCGGGGTCAGGCACTGAAGCTTTCTTT. This translates into CASSAPGSGTEAFF.